The 2 T cell receptor beta chains given below trace back to one sample, sequenced in a study of blood T cells in healthy people across ages. A sample-barcoded 5' primer and a J-beta primer mix were used in a second PCR of roughly 6 to 12 cycles. MiXCR was run by TCRdb on the 5' RACE reads, yielding one entry per CDR3 protein. The table records 790,000 or so distinct CDR3 sequences, 46% of them present only once. Input material: blood. All receptors derive from an elderly man in good health.

The CDR3 sequence: CASSSPTGGYSKNIQYF. DNA of the CDR3: TGTGCCAGCAGCTCCCCGACAGGAGGGTATTCCAAAAACATTCAGTACTTC. This chain uses TRBV11-2 with TRBJ2-4; either TRBD1 or TRBD2 may supply D (6 bases each). The CDR3 contains 17 residues. The ends were cut back, 4 bases at V and 2 bases at J, with 18 bases in the middle. Germline CDR1 SGHAT, CDR2 FQNNGV.

In its sample, this clonotype was seen a few times. This chain connects TRBV7-9 to TRBJ2-5; 9 positions agree with TRBD2. V lost 2 bases, J lost 5 bases, and 15 bases stayed unmatched. Germline V lookup: CDR1 SEHNR, CDR2 FQNEAQ (reference sequence). CDR3 size: 18 residues. The CDR3 is CASSLNGGRVGLEETQYF. For the CDR3, the DNA is TGTGCCAGCAGCTTAAACGGCGGGAGGGTAGGATTGGAGGAGACCCAGTACTTC. Looking up the rest from reference TRBV7-9 and TRBJ2-5 gives the full variable domain: DTGVSQNPRHKITKRGQNVTFRCDPISEHNRLYWYRQTLGQGPEFLTYFQNEAQLEKSRLLSDRFSAERPKGSFSTLEIQRTEQGDSAMYLCASSLNGGRVGLEETQYFGPGTRLLVL.